This TCR beta chain was retrieved from a study of control samples from healthy donors and cancer patients. Sequencing was performed with immunoSEQ multiplex PCR; in TCRdb, only in-frame clones are kept and a portion is missing. This table holds some 30,000 clones, 91% found once. The V gene's germline CDR1 is LGHDT and CDR2 YNNKEL (reference sequence). This CDR3 comprises 16 residues. The J segment lost 3 bases and the V segment lost 4 bases, leaving 6 bases of the junction unmatched. Material: PBMCs. The rearrangement joins TRBV3-1 (or the pseudogene TRBV3-2) to TRBJ2-3; TRBD2 matches 11 bases. The sequence was obtained from a man in his forties or fifties with lung cancer. For the CDR3, the DNA is TGTGCCAGCAGCCTTCCTAGCGGGGGGAGTACAGATACGCAGTATTTT. It yields the protein CASSLPSGGSTDTQYF.